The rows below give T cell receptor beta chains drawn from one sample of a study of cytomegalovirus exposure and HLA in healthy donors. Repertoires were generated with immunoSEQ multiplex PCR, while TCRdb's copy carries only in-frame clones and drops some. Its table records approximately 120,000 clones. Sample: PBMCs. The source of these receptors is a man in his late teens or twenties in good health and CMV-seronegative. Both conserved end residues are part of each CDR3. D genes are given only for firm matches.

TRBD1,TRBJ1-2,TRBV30,TGTGCCTGGAGCTCCACTCACAGGGGTAACTATGGCTACACCTTC,CAWSSTHRGNYGYTF
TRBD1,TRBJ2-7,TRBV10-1,TGCGCCAGCAGTCGGTGGGGACAGCCGTACTTC,CASSRWGQPYF
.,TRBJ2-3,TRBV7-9,TGTGCCAGCAGCTTAGGGGGATGGGACACTACCACAGATACGCAGTATTTT,CASSLGGWDTTTDTQYF
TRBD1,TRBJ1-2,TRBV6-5,TGTGCCAGCAGAGCCCATGACAGGGTATTTCTCTACACCTTC,CASRAHDRVFLYTF
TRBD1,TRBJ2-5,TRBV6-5,TGTGCCAGCAGAGGGGACAGGGGTCGGGAGACCCAGTACTTC,CASRGDRGRETQYF
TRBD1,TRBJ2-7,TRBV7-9,TGTGCCAGCAGCTTAGCGGGGGACAGGTACAGCTCCTACGAGCAGTACTTC,CASSLAGDRYSSYEQYF
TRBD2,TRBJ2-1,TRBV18,TGTGCCAGCTCAGCATGGACTAGCGGGCCGTACAATGAGCAGTTCTTC,CASSAWTSGPYNEQFF
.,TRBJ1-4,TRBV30,TGTGCCTGGAGTGTAGGAGGGGCCGGTAATGAAAAACTGTTTTTT,CAWSVGGAGNEKLFF
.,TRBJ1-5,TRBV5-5,TGTGCCAGCAGCTTCCAGAGGAGCAATCAGCCCCAGCATTTT,CASSFQRSNQPQHF
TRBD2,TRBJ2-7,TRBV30,TGTGCCTGGAGTCCGGGAGGAGGTGAGCAGTACTTC,CAWSPGGGEQYF
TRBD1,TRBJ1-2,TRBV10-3,TGTGCCATCAGTGAGAAAGGACAGGTTAATAACTATGGCTACACCTTC,CAISEKGQVNNYGYTF
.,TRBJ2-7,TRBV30,TGTGCCTTCGACACCCCCCCCGTGTGGGAGCAGTACTTC,CAFDTPPVWEQYF
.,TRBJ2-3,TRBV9,TGTGCCAGCAGCGGAGTTGGACAGAGCACAGATACGCAGTATTTT,CASSGVGQSTDTQYF
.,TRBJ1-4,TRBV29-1,TGCAGCGTCTACCCTTTAGAGGAGGATAGTGAAAAACTGTTTTTT,CSVYPLEEDSEKLFF
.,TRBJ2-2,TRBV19,TGTGCCAGTAGAACTTACGGGACTCGATACACCGGGGAGCTGTTTTTT,CASRTYGTRYTGELFF
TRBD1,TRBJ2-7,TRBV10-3,TGTGCCATCAGATATGGACAGGGAACCTCTAACGAGCAGTACTTC,CAIRYGQGTSNEQYF
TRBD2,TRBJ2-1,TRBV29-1,TGCAGCGTTGATGGTAGCGGGGTTCACAATGAGCAGTTCTTC,CSVDGSGVHNEQFF
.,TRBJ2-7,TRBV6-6,TGTGCCAGCAGTTACTCGAACTCGGTACTCTCGGGCGAGCAGTACTTC,CASSYSNSVLSGEQYF
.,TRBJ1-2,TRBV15,TGTGCCACCAGCAGAGAGTACGACTCAGCCTATGGCTACACCTTC,CATSREYDSAYGYTF
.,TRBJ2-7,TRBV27,TGTGCCAGCAGTTTAACCCCGGACGGGACCTACGAGCAGTACTTC,CASSLTPDGTYEQYF
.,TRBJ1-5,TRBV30,TGTGCCTGGAGTGGATCGTACGGGGGTAGTTTGGATCAGCCCCAGCATTTT,CAWSGSYGGSLDQPQHF
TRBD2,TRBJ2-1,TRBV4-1,TGCGCCAGCAGCCAAGGGGGGGGACTAGCGGGCGACGATGAGCAGTTCTTC,CASSQGGGLAGDDEQFF
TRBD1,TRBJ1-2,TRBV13,TGTGCCAGCAGCTCGGGGACAGGGGGCGCATATGGCTACACCTTC,CASSSGTGGAYGYTF
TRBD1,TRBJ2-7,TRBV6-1,TGTGCCAGCCATCCGACAGGGTACCACGAGCAGTACTTC,CASHPTGYHEQYF
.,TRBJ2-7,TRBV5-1,TGCGCCAGCAGTACCGACTGGTCAGGGGTCGACGAGCAGTACTTC,CASSTDWSGVDEQYF
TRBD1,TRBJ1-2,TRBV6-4,TGTGCCAGCAGCCGGGACAGGGGGCCTGGCTATGGCTACACCTTC,CASSRDRGPGYGYTF
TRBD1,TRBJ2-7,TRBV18,TGTGCCAGCTCACCTGACAGGGCGCCCGACTACGAGCAGTACTTC,CASSPDRAPDYEQYF
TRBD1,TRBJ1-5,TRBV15,TGTGCCACCAGGGTGAAACAGGGGGCTTCGCAGCCCCAGCATTTT,CATRVKQGASQPQHF
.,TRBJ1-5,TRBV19,TGTGCCAGTAGTACACAGGGTTACAATCAGCCCCAGCATTTT,CASSTQGYNQPQHF
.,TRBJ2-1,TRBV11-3,TGTGCCAGCAGCTTATCGGCGGCCGATGAGCAGTTCTTC,CASSLSAADEQFF
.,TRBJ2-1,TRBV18,TGTGCCAGCTCCCCCGCGGAGGCCCGATACAATGAGCAGTTCTTC,CASSPAEARYNEQFF
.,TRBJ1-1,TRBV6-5,TGTGCCAGCAGTTACTCGGGCGGGGCGAACACTGAAGCTTTCTTT,CASSYSGGANTEAFF
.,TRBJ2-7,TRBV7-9,TGTGCCAGCAGCTTAGCGAGTTCGATCTCCTACGAGCAGTACTTC,CASSLASSISYEQYF
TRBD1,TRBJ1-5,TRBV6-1,TGTGCCAGCAGTGGGACAGGTCAGCGGCCCCAGCATTTT,CASSGTGQRPQHF
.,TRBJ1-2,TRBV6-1,TGTGCCAGCAGTGAATTGAGGAGAGCTAACTATGGCTACACCTTC,CASSELRRANYGYTF
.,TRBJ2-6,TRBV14,TGTGCCAGCAGCCAACCTGACAGACACTCTGGGGCCAACGTCCTGACTTTC,CASSQPDRHSGANVLTF
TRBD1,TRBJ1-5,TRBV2,TGTGCCAGCAGTGGGGGACAGGGGAACCAGCCCCAGCATTTT,CASSGGQGNQPQHF
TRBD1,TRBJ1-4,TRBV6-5,TGTGCCAGCAGTTATGCAGGGGGTGAAAAACTGTTTTTT,CASSYAGGEKLFF
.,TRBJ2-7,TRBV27,TGTGCCAGCAGTTTACAGGGGGGAGAGCAGTACTTC,CASSLQGGEQYF
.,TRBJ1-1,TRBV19,TGTGCCAGTAGTATAGAGGCTTCGAACACTGAAGCTTTCTTT,CASSIEASNTEAFF
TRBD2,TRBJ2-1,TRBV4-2,TGTGCCAGCAGCCAAGTAGCGGGAGGATCATACAATGAGCAGTTCTTC,CASSQVAGGSYNEQFF